This T cell receptor (beta chain) is from a study of cytomegalovirus exposure and HLA in healthy donors. The overall study: Prior work identified 120 million or so unique TCR beta sequences in 190 million or so T cells. Study outcomes and limitations: A later analysis associated 15,000 or so TCR beta sequences with HLA alleles at a 0.05 false discovery rate. Compared with the roughly 730-donor mean, an Asian-associated ancestry cluster reportedly had fewer N-insertions, according to a later analysis. Rare TCR sequences predominated, though certain public TCRs were found in many donors.

13 Jbeta primers and 60 Vbeta primers were used for the PCR. Method: immunoSEQ multiplex PCR; TCRdb's copy keeps in-frame clones and lacks some. The sample table includes under 150,000 clones. Germline CDR1 reads SGHRS; CDR2 reads YFSETQ. V lost 0 bases to trimming and J lost 3 bases, with 8 bases between them. This CDR3 has 14 amino acids. A word on this clone: Its target is not known.

The chain carries TRBV5-1 and TRBJ2-3, with D possibly matching TRBD1 (6 bases). What was sequenced was PBMCs. The TCR originated in a man aged 35-49 years in good health and CMV-seronegative. The CDR3 here is CASSLATGTDTQYF. The CDR3, as DNA: TGCGCCAGCAGCTTGGCCACAGGGACAGATACGCAGTATTTT.